Only a few counts were recorded for the clone carrying this T cell receptor beta chain. Antigen unknown. This record comes from a study of T cell responses to AZD1222 COVID-19 vaccine. Whole-study results and caveats: Spike-specific TCR depth and breadth grew after two AZD1222 doses. Unmutated variant regions are reportedly targeted by nearly half of spike-specific TCRs.

Clones were read by immunoSEQ multiplex PCR, and TCRdb kept only the in-frame ones, dropping some. The sample has 250,000 to 300,000 clones, approximately 94% seen once; the top ten hold 0.5% to 0.65%. Whether given at about 4 or about 12 weeks, second doses were pooled. The sample here was peripheral blood, taken 28 days after the second AZD1222 dose. The TCR was taken from an adult who received the AZD1222 COVID-19 vaccine.

Here the CDR3 DNA reads TGTGCCAGCAGCCCAGGACAGGGGGCCGAGTTACAACACCTCTACGAGCAGTACTTC. Its protein is CASSPGQGAELQHLYEQYF. V and J are TRBV7-9 and TRBJ2-7; 11 bases are a match to TRBD1. The germline V gene encodes CDR1 SEHNR and CDR2 FQNEAQ (reference sequence). The CDR3 sequence is 19 residues long. The V and J ends lost 5 bases and 3 bases, in that order; junction bases with no gene match: 18. Together with reference TRBV7-9 and TRBJ2-7, the CDR3 gives the full variable domain: DTGVSQNPRHKITKRGQNVTFRCDPISEHNRLYWYRQTLGQGPEFLTYFQNEAQLEKSRLLSDRFSAERPKGSFSTLEIQRTEQGDSAMYLCASSPGQGAELQHLYEQYFGPGTRLTVT.